These T cell receptor beta chains were read from a single sample in a study of T cells in Graves' hyperthyroidism and ophthalmopathy. TCRdb re-derived calls from the multiplex PCR reads in MiXCR, one entry per CDR3 protein. The data contain 500,000 or so distinct CDR3 sequences, 17% of them singletons. The specimen was blood. These TCRs come from a woman aged 18-29 years with Graves' ophthalmopathy. CDR3s include the opening cysteine and the closing phenylalanine or tryptophan. A D gene is named only where the DNA matches it firmly. Clone sizes are given selectively: once, few, many, or a class where the clone is expanded.

v_gene,abundance,j_gene,d_gene,CDR3aa,CDR3nt
TRBV3-1,few,TRBJ2-3,TRBD2,CASSFSGTLGTSGGTDTQYF,TGTGCCAGCAGTTTCTCCGGGACGCTCGGGACTAGCGGGGGCACAGATACGCAGTATTTT
TRBV28,.,TRBJ2-7,.,CASSLGLTNEQYF,TGTGCCAGCAGTTTAGGACTAACGAACGAGCAGTACTTC
TRBV29-1,.,TRBJ1-1,TRBD1,CSVDQGADTEAFF,TGCAGCGTTGATCAGGGGGCGGACACTGAAGCTTTCTTT
TRBV6-1,.,TRBJ1-3,TRBD1,CASSRGTGVYGNTIYF,TGTGCCAGCAGTAGGGGGACAGGAGTCTATGGAAACACCATATATTTT
TRBV9,many,TRBJ2-1,TRBD2,CASSATGTSGSNEQFF,TGTGCCAGCAGCGCAACAGGGACTAGCGGGAGCAATGAGCAGTTCTTC
TRBV20-1,.,TRBJ2-5,.,CSASPDETQYF,TGCAGTGCTAGCCCCGATGAGACCCAGTACTTC
TRBV28,many,TRBJ2-1,TRBD2,CASSFVSGTRIYNEQFF,TGTGCCAGCAGTTTCGTATCCGGGACTAGGATTTACAATGAGCAGTTCTTC
TRBV7-8,many,TRBJ2-5,TRBD2,CASSLTAGAMKTQYF,TGTGCCAGCAGCTTAACAGCGGGAGCTATGAAGACCCAGTACTTC
TRBV6-5,.,TRBJ1-1,.,CASSLGGWTTEAFF,TGTGCCAGCAGTTTGGGAGGGTGGACCACTGAAGCTTTCTTT
TRBV11-1,many,TRBJ2-1,TRBD2,CASSYPGGYNEQFF,TGTGCCAGCAGCTACCCGGGAGGGTACAATGAGCAGTTCTTC
TRBV4-1,few,TRBJ1-1,.,CASSREKNTEAFF,TGCGCCAGCAGCCGCGAGAAGAACACTGAAGCTTTCTTT
TRBV27,.,TRBJ2-7,.,CASSFSRRGYEQYF,TGTGCCAGCAGTTTTTCCCGGAGGGGCTACGAGCAGTACTTC
TRBV6-1,few,TRBJ1-2,.,CASSPNPYREGYTF,TGTGCCAGCAGTCCAAATCCGTACAGGGAGGGCTACACCTTC
TRBV29-1,few,TRBJ2-5,TRBD2,CSVDKAGSETQYF,TGCAGCGTTGATAAAGCGGGGTCAGAGACCCAGTACTTC
TRBV3-1,few,TRBJ2-7,TRBD2,CASSPGLVREQYF,TGTGCCAGCAGCCCTGGACTAGTTCGCGAGCAGTACTTC
TRBV11-2,many,TRBJ2-1,.,CASSFRSNEQFF,TGTGCCAGCAGCTTTCGGAGCAATGAGCAGTTCTTC
TRBV5-1,many,TRBJ2-7,TRBD2,CASSLDEAGGTNEQYF,TGCGCCAGCAGCTTGGACGAAGCGGGAGGCACTAACGAGCAGTACTTC
TRBV5-5,.,TRBJ2-1,.,CASSPAGSTYNEQFF,TGTGCCAGCAGCCCGGCAGGGTCGACCTACAATGAGCAGTTCTTC
TRBV29-1,.,TRBJ1-1,.,CSVFAESTEAFF,TGCAGCGTTTTCGCCGAGTCCACTGAAGCTTTCTTT
TRBV9,.,TRBJ2-7,.,CASSGLDAMGEQYF,TGTGCCAGCAGCGGGTTAGACGCGATGGGCGAGCAGTACTTC
TRBV7-8,many,TRBJ2-7,TRBD1,CASSSGTGEYEQYF,TGTGCCAGCAGCTCCGGGACAGGGGAGTACGAGCAGTACTTC
TRBV6-1,.,TRBJ1-2,TRBD1,CASSQTGLYGYTF,TGTGCCAGCAGTCAGACAGGGCTCTATGGCTACACCTTC
TRBV20-1,few,TRBJ2-7,.,CSGRDGRSEQYF,TGCAGTGGAAGGGACGGTCGGTCAGAGCAGTACTTC
TRBV11-2,many,TRBJ1-1,.,CASSLGVPGNTEAFF,TGTGCCAGCAGCTTAGGGGTCCCAGGGAACACTGAAGCTTTCTTT
TRBV10-3,few,TRBJ1-5,.,CAISDQGPQGQPQHF,TGTGCCATCAGTGACCAGGGGCCCCAGGGGCAGCCCCAGCATTTT
TRBV15,.,TRBJ1-4,TRBD1,CATSRVGTDEKLFF,TGTGCCACCAGCAGAGTGGGGACAGATGAAAAACTGTTTTTT
TRBV7-2,.,TRBJ1-5,TRBD1,CASSLVAGGQPQHF,TGTGCCAGCAGCTTAGTGGCAGGGGGTCAGCCCCAGCATTTT
TRBV10-2,many,TRBJ2-7,TRBD2,CASRSSGEPYEQYF,TGCGCCAGCAGGAGTAGCGGGGAACCCTACGAGCAGTACTTC
TRBV28,many,TRBJ2-1,.,CASSLERHEQFF,TGTGCCAGCAGTTTAGAAAGGCATGAGCAGTTCTTC
TRBV7-8,many,TRBJ1-2,.,CASSLYPGTDPYSYTF,TGTGCCAGCAGCTTATACCCCGGGACCGACCCTTATAGCTACACCTTC
TRBV28,many,TRBJ2-7,TRBD2,CASKFAGGVSTEHEQYF,TGTGCCAGCAAGTTTGCCGGGGGGGTATCGACAGAACACGAGCAGTACTTC
TRBV7-6,many,TRBJ1-1,.,CASSLDQGSTEAFF,TGTGCCAGCAGCTTAGATCAGGGGAGTACTGAAGCTTTCTTT
TRBV30,many,TRBJ1-1,.,CAWSVRDIEAFF,TGTGCCTGGAGTGTAAGGGACATTGAAGCTTTCTTT
TRBV28,many,TRBJ2-5,.,CASSRWGVLETQYF,TGTGCCAGCAGCCGTTGGGGGGTCCTCGAGACCCAGTACTTC
TRBV28,many,TRBJ2-7,.,CASSLNYGYEQYF,TGTGCCAGCAGTTTGAATTACGGCTACGAGCAGTACTTC
TRBV9,few,TRBJ2-3,TRBD2,CASSVVSGGPDTQYF,TGTGCCAGCAGCGTAGTGAGCGGGGGCCCAGATACGCAGTATTTT
TRBV7-8,.,TRBJ1-4,.,CASSLDGRGHEKLFF,TGTGCCAGCAGCTTAGACGGCAGGGGACATGAAAAACTGTTTTTT
TRBV14,few,TRBJ2-7,TRBD1,CASSNTGAYEQYF,TGTGCCAGCAGCAACACAGGGGCGTACGAGCAGTACTTC
TRBV2,.,TRBJ2-3,TRBD2,CASRTSRTSGTKSTDTQYF,TGTGCCAGCAGGACTTCTAGGACTAGCGGGACCAAAAGCACAGATACGCAGTATTTT
TRBV9,many,TRBJ1-1,.,CASSVRHLNTEAFF,TGTGCCAGCAGCGTTAGGCACCTCAACACTGAAGCTTTCTTT
TRBV27,many,TRBJ2-1,TRBD2,CASSFPGLAGNEQFF,TGTGCCAGCAGTTTCCCCGGACTAGCGGGGAATGAGCAGTTCTTC
TRBV7-2,many,TRBJ2-2,.,CASSLLVGAGELFF,TGTGCCAGCAGCTTATTAGTCGGGGCCGGGGAGCTGTTTTTT
TRBV28,few,TRBJ1-1,.,CASKQVGWTEAFF,TGTGCCAGCAAACAGGTTGGGTGGACTGAAGCTTTCTTT
TRBV12-3/TRBV12-4,many,TRBJ1-5,.,CASSWTESNQPQHF,TGTGCCAGCAGTTGGACAGAGAGCAATCAGCCCCAGCATTTT
TRBV11-2,many,TRBJ2-3,.,CASSLGQRYSTDTQYF,TGTGCCAGCAGCCTTGGACAGCGGTATAGCACAGATACGCAGTATTTT
TRBV12-3/TRBV12-4,many,TRBJ2-7,TRBD1,CASSFRDRDYEQYF,TGTGCCAGCAGTTTCCGGGACAGGGACTACGAGCAGTACTTC
TRBV4-3,.,TRBJ1-6,.,CASSQSEDSPLHF,TGCGCCAGCAGCCAAAGTGAGGATTCACCCCTCCACTTT
TRBV18,.,TRBJ1-5,.,CASSSGSRGYSNQPQHF,TGTGCCAGCTCCTCGGGGAGTAGGGGCTATAGCAATCAGCCCCAGCATTTT
TRBV15,.,TRBJ1-1,.,CATSPHRGGEAFF,TGTGCCACCAGCCCTCATAGAGGTGGTGAAGCTTTCTTT
TRBV5-8,.,TRBJ1-2,TRBD1,CASSLDRDRGLINYGYTF,TGTGCCAGCAGCTTGGACCGGGACAGGGGTCTAATTAACTATGGCTACACCTTC